Below, one T cell receptor beta chain is given with its context. The antigen is not known. Germline trimming cut 5 bases from V and 3 bases from J; bases unmatched to any gene: 7. Germline loops: CDR1 SSHAT, CDR2 FNYEAQ (reference sequence). The CDR3 spans 16 residues. This sample is drawn from a study of T-cell memory formation after mild COVID-19. TCRdb reprocessed the 5' RACE reads via MiXCR and lists one record per CDR3 protein. Among fewer than 600,000 distinct CDR3 sequences listed, roughly 21% were seen once. The study's findings and limits: SARS-CoV-2 specificity of second-wave clones peaking day 37 was unconfirmed. Clones shrinking from day 15 to 85 showed even CD4/CD8 mixes; later expanders tilted CD4+.

The material sequenced was PBMCs or a T cell subset sorted from them (not recorded which). The receptor was isolated from an adult woman who had mild COVID-19 (a few samples of this study predate the infection). Cell type and time point are not known. The rearrangement uses TRBV7-7 and TRBJ2-1; 10 bases agree with TRBD2. Here the CDR3 reads CASSPVAGGIYNEQFF. The CDR3 DNA follows: TGTGCCAGCAGCCCGGTAGCGGGGGGTATCTACAATGAGCAGTTCTTC.